A selection of T cell receptor beta chains follows, all from one sample in a study of T-cell reconstitution after alpha-beta-depleted transplantation in children. From the PCR reads, TCRdb called clonotypes with MiXCR, one entry per CDR3 protein. Of a few hundred thousand distinct CDR3 sequences listed, around 13% were seen once; the top ten hold approximately 2.1%. The material sequenced was PBMCs, mostly from graft donor cells, taken 360 days after TCRalphabeta/CD19-depleted stem cell transplant. The receptor source for this set is a male patient younger than 18 who had a stem cell transplant for acute myeloid leukemia, so the T cells may come from the graft donor. The conserved cysteine and the conserved F or W are not part of the CDR3 here.

v_call	j_call	cdr3_aa
TRBV12-3/TRBV12-4	TRBJ2-2	ASSLDLTGELF
TRBV5-1	TRBJ2-7	ASSLAGLAGLSYEQY
TRBV7-8	TRBJ2-1	ASSLGEDSGQF
TRBV18	TRBJ2-1	ASCLTPPRGGITYNEQF
TRBV7-8	TRBJ1-5	ASSPYHQPQH
TRBV14	TRBJ2-1	ASSQDLVGGAYNEQF
TRBV29-1	TRBJ2-5	SVPRGIGTQY
TRBV6-5	TRBJ2-7	ASSYEVRSYEQY
TRBV7-2	TRBJ2-7	ASSLVAGAYEQY
TRBV30	TRBJ2-7	AWSVLAGSYEQY
TRBV12-3/TRBV12-4	TRBJ2-3	ASSLMFGGDTQY
TRBV12-3/TRBV12-4	TRBJ2-7	ASSLYGGEQY
TRBV20-1	TRBJ2-1	SPYGPYNEQF
TRBV11-2	TRBJ2-2	ASSFSSLGGELF
TRBV12-3/TRBV12-4	TRBJ2-5	ASSEGLAGRGETQY